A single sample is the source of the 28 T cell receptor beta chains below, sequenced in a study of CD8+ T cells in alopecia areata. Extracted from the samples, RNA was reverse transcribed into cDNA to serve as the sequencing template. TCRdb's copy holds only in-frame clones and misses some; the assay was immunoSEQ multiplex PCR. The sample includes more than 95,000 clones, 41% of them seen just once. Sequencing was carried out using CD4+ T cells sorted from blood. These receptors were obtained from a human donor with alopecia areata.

The CDR3 reads CASSQKRGATDTQYF. CDR3 nucleotides: TGCGCCAGCAGCCAAAAGCGGGGGGCCACAGATACGCAGTATTTT. The chain links TRBV4-3 to TRBJ2-3; 9 bases are shared with TRBD2. CDR1 LGHNA and CDR2 YSLEER come from the germline V gene. Trimming cost V 2 bases and J 2 bases; bases outside gene matches: 2. The CDR3 is 15 amino acids.

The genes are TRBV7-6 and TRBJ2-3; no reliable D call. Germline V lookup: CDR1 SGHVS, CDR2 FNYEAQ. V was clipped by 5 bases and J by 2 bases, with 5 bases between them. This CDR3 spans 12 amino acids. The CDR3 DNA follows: TGTGCCAGCAGCCCCTACACAGATACGCAGTATTTT. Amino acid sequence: CASSPYTDTQYF.

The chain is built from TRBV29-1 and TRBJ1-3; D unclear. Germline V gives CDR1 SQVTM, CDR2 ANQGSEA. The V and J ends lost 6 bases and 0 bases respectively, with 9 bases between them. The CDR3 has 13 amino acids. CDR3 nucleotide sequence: TGCAGCGTCACACTGAACTCTGGAAACACCATATATTTT. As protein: CSVTLNSGNTIYF.

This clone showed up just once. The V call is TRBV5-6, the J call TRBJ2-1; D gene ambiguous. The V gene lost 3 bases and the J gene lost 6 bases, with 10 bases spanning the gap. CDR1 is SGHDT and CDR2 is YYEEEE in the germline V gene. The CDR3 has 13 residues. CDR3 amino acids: CASSSQGLNEQFF. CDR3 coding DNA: TGTGCCAGCAGCTCCCAAGGCCTCAATGAGCAGTTCTTC. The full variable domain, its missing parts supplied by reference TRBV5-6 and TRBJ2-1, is DAGVTQSPTHLIKTRGQQVTLRCSPKSGHDTVSWYQQALGQGPQFIFQYYEEEERQRGNFPDRFSGHQFPNYSSELNVNALLLGDSALYLCASSSQGLNEQFFGPGTRLTVL.

The CDR3 DNA sequence: TGTGCCAGCAGCTCGCGGACAGCCTACGAGCAGTACTTC. It yields the protein CASSSRTAYEQYF. The rearrangement joins TRBV7-2 to TRBJ2-7; D is perhaps TRBD1 (6 bases). Trimming pared 4 bases from V and 2 bases from J, leaving 9 bases between. CDR1 is SGHTA and CDR2 is FQGNSA in the germline V gene. This CDR3 is built from 13 residues.

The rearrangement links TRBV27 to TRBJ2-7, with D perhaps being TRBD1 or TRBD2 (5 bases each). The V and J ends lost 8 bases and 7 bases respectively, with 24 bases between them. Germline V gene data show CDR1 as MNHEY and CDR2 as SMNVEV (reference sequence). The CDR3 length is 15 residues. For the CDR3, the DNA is TGTGCCAGCTTCCTATGGGACGGAACGTCCTTGGAGCAGTACTTC. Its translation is CASFLWDGTSLEQYF.

The CDR3 protein is CASRPGTSSTYEQYF. The DNA of the CDR3 is TGTGCCAGCAGACCCGGGACTAGCAGTACCTACGAGCAGTACTTC. The gene calls are TRBV7-6 and TRBJ2-7; 9 bases map to TRBD2. The CDR3 totals 15 residues. V trimming: 6 bases; J trimming: 2 bases; junction bases outside the gene matches: 8. Germline CDR1 is SGHVS and CDR2 is FNYEAQ.

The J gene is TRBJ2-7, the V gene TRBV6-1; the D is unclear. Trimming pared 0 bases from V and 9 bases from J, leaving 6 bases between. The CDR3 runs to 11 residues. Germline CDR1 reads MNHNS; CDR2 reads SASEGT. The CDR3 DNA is TGTGCCAGCAGTGAAGCGTTTGCGCAGTACTTC. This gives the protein CASSEAFAQYF.

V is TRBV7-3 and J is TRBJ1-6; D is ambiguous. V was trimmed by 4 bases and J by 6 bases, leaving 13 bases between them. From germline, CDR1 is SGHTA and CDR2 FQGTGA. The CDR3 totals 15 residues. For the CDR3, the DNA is TGTGCCAGCAGCTCTAACGGACGGTCTAATTCACCCCTCCACTTT. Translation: CASSSNGRSNSPLHF.

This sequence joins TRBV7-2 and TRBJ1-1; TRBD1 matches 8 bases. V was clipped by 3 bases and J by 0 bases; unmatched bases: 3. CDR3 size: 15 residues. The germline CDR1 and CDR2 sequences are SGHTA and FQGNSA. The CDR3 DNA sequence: TGTGCCAGCAGCTTCTTGGACAGGGTGAACACTGAAGCTTTCTTT. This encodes CASSFLDRVNTEAFF.

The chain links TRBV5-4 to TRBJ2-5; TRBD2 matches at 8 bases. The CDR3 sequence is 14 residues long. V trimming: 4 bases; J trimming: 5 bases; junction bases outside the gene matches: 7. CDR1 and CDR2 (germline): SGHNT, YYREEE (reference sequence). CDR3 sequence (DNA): TGTGCCAGCAGCGCCAGCGGGAGCGGTGAGACCCAGTACTTC. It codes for CASSASGSGETQYF.

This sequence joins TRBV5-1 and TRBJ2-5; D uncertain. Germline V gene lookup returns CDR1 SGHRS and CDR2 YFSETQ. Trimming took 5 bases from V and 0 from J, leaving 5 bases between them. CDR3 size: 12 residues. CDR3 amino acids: CASSGYQETQYF. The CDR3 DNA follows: TGCGCCAGCAGTGGGTACCAAGAGACCCAGTACTTC.

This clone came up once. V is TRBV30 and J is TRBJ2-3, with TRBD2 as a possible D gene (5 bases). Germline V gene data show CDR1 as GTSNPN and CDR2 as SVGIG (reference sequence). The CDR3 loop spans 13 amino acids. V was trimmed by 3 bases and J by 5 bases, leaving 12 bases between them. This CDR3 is CAWRGGLIDTQYF. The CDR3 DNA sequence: TGTGCCTGGAGAGGAGGACTGATAGATACGCAGTATTTT.

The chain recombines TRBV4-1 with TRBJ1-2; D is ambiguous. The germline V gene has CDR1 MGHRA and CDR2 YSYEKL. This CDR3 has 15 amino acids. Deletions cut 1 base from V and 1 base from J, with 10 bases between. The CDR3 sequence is CASSQGTTDNYGYTF. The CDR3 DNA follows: TGCGCCAGCAGCCAAGGTACCACAGATAACTATGGCTACACCTTC.

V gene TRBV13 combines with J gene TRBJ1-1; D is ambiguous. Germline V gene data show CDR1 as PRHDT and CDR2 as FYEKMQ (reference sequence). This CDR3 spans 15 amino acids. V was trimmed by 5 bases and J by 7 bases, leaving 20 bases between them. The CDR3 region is CASSPTSRSGDEAFF. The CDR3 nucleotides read TGTGCCAGCAGCCCCACAAGTAGGTCCGGGGATGAAGCTTTCTTT.

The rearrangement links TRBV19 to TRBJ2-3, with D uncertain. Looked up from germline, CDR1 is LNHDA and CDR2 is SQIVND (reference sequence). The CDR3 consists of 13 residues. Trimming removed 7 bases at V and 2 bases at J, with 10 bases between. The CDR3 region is CASTKTYTDTQYF. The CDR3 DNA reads TGTGCCAGTACCAAAACGTACACAGATACGCAGTATTTT.

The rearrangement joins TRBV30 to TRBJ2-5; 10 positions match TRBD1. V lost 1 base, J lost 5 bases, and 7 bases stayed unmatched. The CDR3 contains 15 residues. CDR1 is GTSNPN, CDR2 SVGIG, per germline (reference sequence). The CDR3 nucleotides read TGTGCCTGGAGTGAGGACAGGGGGTTAGAGGAGACCCAGTACTTC. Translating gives CAWSEDRGLEETQYF.

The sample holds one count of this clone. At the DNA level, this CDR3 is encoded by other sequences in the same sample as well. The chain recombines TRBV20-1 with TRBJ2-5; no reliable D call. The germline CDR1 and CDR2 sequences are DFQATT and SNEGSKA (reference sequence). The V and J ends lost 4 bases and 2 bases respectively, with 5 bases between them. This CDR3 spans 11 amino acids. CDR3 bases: TGCAGTGCTACGCAGCAAGAGACCCAGTACTTC. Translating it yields CSATQQETQYF.

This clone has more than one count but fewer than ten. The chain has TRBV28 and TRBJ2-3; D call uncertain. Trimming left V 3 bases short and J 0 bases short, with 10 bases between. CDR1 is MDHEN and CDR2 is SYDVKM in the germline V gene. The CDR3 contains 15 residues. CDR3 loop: CASSFNSPSTDTQYF. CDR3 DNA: TGTGCCAGCAGTTTTAACTCTCCTAGCACAGATACGCAGTATTTT.

This CDR3 reads CASSLMGTAYEQYF. CDR3 bases: TGCGCCAGCAGCTTGATGGGGACAGCCTACGAGCAGTACTTC. The chain combines TRBV5-1 with TRBJ2-7, with TRBD1 matching 7 bases. Germline-derived CDR1 and CDR2 are SGHRS and YFSETQ. J lost 2 bases, V lost 1 base, and 3 bases had no gene match. CDR3 length equals 14 residues.

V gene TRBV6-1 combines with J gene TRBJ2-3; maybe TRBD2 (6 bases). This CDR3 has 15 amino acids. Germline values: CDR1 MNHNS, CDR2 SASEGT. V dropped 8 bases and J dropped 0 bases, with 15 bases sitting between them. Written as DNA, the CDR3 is TGTGCCAGCGACGCTTCTAGCGCTAGCACAGATACGCAGTATTTT. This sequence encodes CASDASSASTDTQYF.

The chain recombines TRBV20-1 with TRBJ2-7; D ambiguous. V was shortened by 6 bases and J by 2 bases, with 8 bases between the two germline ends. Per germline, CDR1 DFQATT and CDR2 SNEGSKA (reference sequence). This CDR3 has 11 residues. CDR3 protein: CSASAPYEQYF. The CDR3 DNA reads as TGCAGTGCGTCGGCACCCTACGAGCAGTACTTC.

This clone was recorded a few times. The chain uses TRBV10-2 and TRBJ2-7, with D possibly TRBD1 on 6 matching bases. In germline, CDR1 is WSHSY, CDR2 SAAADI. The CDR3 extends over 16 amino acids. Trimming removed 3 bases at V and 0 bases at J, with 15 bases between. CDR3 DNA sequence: TGCGCCAGCAGTGACCCGGGACAAGGCAGCTCCTACGAGCAGTACTTC. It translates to CASSDPGQGSSYEQYF.

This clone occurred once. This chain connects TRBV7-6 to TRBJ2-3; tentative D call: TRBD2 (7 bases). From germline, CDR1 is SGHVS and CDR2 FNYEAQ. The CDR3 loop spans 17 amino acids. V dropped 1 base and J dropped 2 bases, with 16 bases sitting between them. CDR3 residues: CASSLGVGGGATDTQYF. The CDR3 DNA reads TGTGCCAGCAGCTTAGGTGTGGGCGGGGGCGCCACAGATACGCAGTATTTT.

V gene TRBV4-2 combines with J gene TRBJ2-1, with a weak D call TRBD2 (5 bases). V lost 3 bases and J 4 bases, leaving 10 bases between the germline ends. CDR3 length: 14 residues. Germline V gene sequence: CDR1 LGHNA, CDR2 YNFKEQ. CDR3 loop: CASSHPDLYNEQFF. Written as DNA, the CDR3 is TGTGCCAGCAGCCACCCGGACTTATACAATGAGCAGTTCTTC.

The CDR3 protein is CASSQGGRRSSYNEQFF. CDR3 sequence (DNA): TGCGCCAGCAGCCAAGGAGGACGGAGGAGCTCCTACAATGAGCAGTTCTTC. The chain uses TRBV4-1 and TRBJ2-1, with TRBD2 as a possible D gene (5 bases). V lost 1 base and J 0 bases, leaving 13 bases between the germline ends. CDR3 length equals 17 residues. From germline, CDR1 is MGHRA and CDR2 YSYEKL.

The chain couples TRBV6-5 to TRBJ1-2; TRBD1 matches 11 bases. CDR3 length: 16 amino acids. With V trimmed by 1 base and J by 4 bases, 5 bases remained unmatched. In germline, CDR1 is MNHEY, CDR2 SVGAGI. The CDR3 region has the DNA TGTGCCAGCAGTTACTTGCGGACAGGGGGCAGCTATGGCTACACCTTC. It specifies CASSYLRTGGSYGYTF.

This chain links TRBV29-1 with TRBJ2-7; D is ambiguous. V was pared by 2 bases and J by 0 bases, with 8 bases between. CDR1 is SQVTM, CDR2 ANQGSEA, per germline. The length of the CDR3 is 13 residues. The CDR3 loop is CSVEINSSYEQYF. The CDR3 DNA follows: TGCAGCGTTGAAATTAACAGCTCCTACGAGCAGTACTTC.